Following are 20 T cell receptor beta chains from one sample sequenced in a study of blood T cell repertoires in COVID-19. The data were produced by immunoSEQ multiplex PCR, yet TCRdb's version contains in-frame clones alone and is incomplete. The sample lists about 440,000 clones; around nine tenths were seen once. Sequencing was performed on PBMCs or T cells enriched from blood (not recorded which). These TCRs come from a woman between 18 and 30 years old with acute COVID-19.

This clone showed up just once. The CDR3 DNA reads as TGTGCCACCTTAGACAGGAGTAGCAATCAGCCCCAGCATTTT. Translation gives CATLDRSSNQPQHF. The chain has TRBV2 and TRBJ1-5, with TRBD1 as a possible D gene (6 bases). The V gene's germline CDR1 is SNHLY and CDR2 FYNNEI. The CDR3 runs 14 residues. Trimming cost V 10 bases and J 0 bases, with 13 bases left between them.

V and J are TRBV5-1 and TRBJ1-2, with D hard to call. Germline V gene data show CDR1 as SGHRS and CDR2 as YFSETQ. CDR3 length: 14 amino acids. Trimming pared 4 bases from V and 4 bases from J, leaving 14 bases between. CDR3: CASSEAANPYGYTF. The CDR3 nucleotides read TGCGCCAGCAGCGAGGCAGCTAATCCCTATGGCTACACCTTC.

The V call is TRBV11-3, the J call TRBJ2-3, with D perhaps matching TRBD1 (6 bases). Germline V lookup: CDR1 SGHNT, CDR2 YENEEA. V shed 5 bases and J shed 5 bases, with 11 bases lying between them. This CDR3 comprises 13 residues. The CDR3 sequence is CASSETGLDTQYF. CDR3 DNA: TGTGCCAGCAGCGAAACAGGGTTAGATACGCAGTATTTT.

This chain uses TRBV10-3 with TRBJ1-5; 8 nucleotides match TRBD1. CDR1 and CDR2 from the germline V gene are ENHRY and SYGVKD. There are 15 residues in the CDR3. The trim removed 2 bases at V and 7 bases at J, leaving 7 bases unmatched. This chain's CDR3 is CAISEGQGAEQPQHF. Written as DNA, the CDR3 is TGTGCCATCAGTGAGGGACAGGGAGCAGAGCAGCCCCAGCATTTT.

The CDR3 sequence is CASSLNPRTGMNTEAFF. CDR3 bases: TGCGCCAGCAGCCTTAACCCGCGGACAGGGATGAACACTGAAGCTTTCTTT. V usage is TRBV5-1 and J usage is TRBJ1-1, with 8 bases identical to TRBD1. Germline assignment: CDR1 SGHRS and CDR2 YFSETQ. J gave up 0 bases and V 4 bases, and 11 bases lay outside the gene matches. This CDR3 is built from 17 residues.

The chain is built from TRBV12-3 or TRBV12-4 and TRBJ1-1; a possible D gene is TRBD1 (6 bases). Trimming removed 4 bases at V and 10 bases at J, with 10 bases between. The CDR3 covers 11 residues. The DNA for the CDR3 is TGTGCCAGCAGTTCGACAGGTGGAGCTTTCTTT. Protein sequence: CASSSTGGAFF.

This clone was seen once. This rearrangement joins TRBV18 to TRBJ2-1; 7 nucleotides align to TRBD2. V shed 3 bases and J 3 bases; nucleotides not matched to a gene: 8. The CDR3 spans 16 residues. Germline values: CDR1 KGHSH, CDR2 LQKENI. The CDR3 DNA is TGTGCCAGCTCACCGGCTAGCGCGGGGGTCTACAATGAGCAGTTCTTC. Translating gives CASSPASAGVYNEQFF.

The V and J genes are TRBV28 and TRBJ1-1; 7 bases fit TRBD1. CDR3 length: 16 residues. Germline CDR1 and CDR2: MDHEN and SYDVKM. V shed 5 bases, J shed 5 bases, and the junction held 14 bases outside the gene matches. The CDR3 is CASSGPNGDSATEAFF. CDR3 sequence (DNA): TGTGCCAGCAGTGGCCCGAATGGGGACAGTGCGACTGAAGCTTTCTTT.

The chain has TRBV9 and TRBJ2-1; D is unclear. Germline CDR1 and CDR2: SGDLS and YYNGEE. This CDR3 has 12 residues. The germline V and J ends were trimmed by 3 bases and 7 bases, with 8 bases remaining between them. The CDR3 spells CASSEPKNEQFF. CDR3 DNA: TGTGCCAGCAGCGAGCCGAAAAATGAGCAGTTCTTC. The whole variable domain, remainder taken from reference TRBV9 and TRBJ2-1, is DSGVTQTPKHLITATGQRVTLRCSPRSGDLSVYWYQQSLDQGLQFLIQYYNGEERAKGNILERFSAQQFPDLHSELNLSSLELGDSALYFCASSEPKNEQFFGPGTRLTVL.

The chain carries TRBV11-3 and TRBJ1-2, with TRBD1 matching 7 bases. CDR1 and CDR2 from the germline V gene are SGHNT and YENEEA. The CDR3 runs 14 residues. V gave up 1 base and J gave up 5 bases; unmatched junction bases: 4. CDR3 protein: CASSLGRDSYGYTF. The CDR3 DNA reads TGTGCCAGCAGCTTAGGTCGGGACAGTTATGGCTACACCTTC.

This clone appeared once. V is TRBV7-9 and J is TRBJ2-5; D is perhaps TRBD1 (6 bases). CDR1 and CDR2 from the germline V gene are SEHNR and FQNEAQ (reference sequence). This CDR3 is 14 amino acids long. Trimming cost V 1 base and J 3 bases, with 9 bases left between them. This CDR3 reads CASSLGGLKETQYF. The CDR3 bases are TGTGCCAGCAGCTTAGGGGGGCTGAAAGAGACCCAGTACTTC.

Written as DNA, the CDR3 is TGTGCCAGCAGCTTAGAGCGGGGGAATGAGCAGTTCTTC. Amino acid sequence: CASSLERGNEQFF. The chain has TRBV7-8 and TRBJ2-1; 8 bases match TRBD2. The junction had 0 bases not matched to a gene; V was cut back by 1 base and J by 7 bases. CDR3 length equals 13 residues. CDR1 is SGHVS and CDR2 is FQNEAQ in the germline V gene.

The chain is built from TRBV7-9 and TRBJ1-1; D remains ambiguous. The V end was cut by 0 bases, the J end by 4 bases, with 6 bases between. CDR1 is SEHNR and CDR2 is FQNEAQ in the germline V gene (reference sequence). This CDR3 is built from 13 residues. CDR3 in DNA: TGTGCCAGCAGCTTAGCCTTCAGCACTGAAGCTTTCTTT. This codes for CASSLAFSTEAFF.

The V and J genes are TRBV19 and TRBJ1-6; D is unresolved. Trimming took 1 base from V and 9 from J, leaving 13 bases between them. Germline V gives CDR1 LNHDA, CDR2 SQIVND (reference sequence). This CDR3 spans 15 amino acids. Written as DNA, the CDR3 is TGTGCCAGTAGTATAGCTCCGGGATTGGGTTCACCCCTCCACTTT. It is translated as CASSIAPGLGSPLHF. The variable domain in full, completed from reference TRBV19 and TRBJ1-6, reads DGGITQSPKYLFRKEGQNVTLSCEQNLNHDAMYWYRQDPGQGLRLIYYSQIVNDFQKGDIAEGYSVSREKKESFPLTVTSAQKNPTAFYLCASSIAPGLGSPLHFGNGTRLTVT.

The rearrangement uses TRBV7-2 and TRBJ1-2; 7 bases line up with TRBD1. The V gene's germline CDR1 is SGHTA and CDR2 FQGNSA. The CDR3 has 14 residues. Trimming took 5 bases from V and 4 from J; bases not matched to a gene: 7. The CDR3 reads CASSHRDRTYGYTF. The CDR3 DNA follows: TGTGCCAGCAGCCACCGGGACAGAACCTATGGCTACACCTTC. The complete variable domain, with remaining parts taken from reference TRBV7-2 and TRBJ1-2, reads GAGVSQSPSNKVTEKGKDVELRCDPISGHTALYWYRQSLGQGLEFLIYFQGNSAPDKSGLPSDRFSAERTGGSVSTLTIQRTQQEDSAVYLCASSHRDRTYGYTFGSGTRLTVV.

This chain connects TRBV5-1 to TRBJ2-5; D is uncertain. V dropped 0 bases and J dropped 4 bases, with 4 bases sitting between them. CDR1 and CDR2 (germline): SGHRS, YFSETQ. The CDR3 is 12 residues long. This CDR3 is CASSLALETQYF. Written as DNA, the CDR3 is TGCGCCAGCAGCTTGGCCCTAGAGACCCAGTACTTC.

V usage is TRBV7-9 and J usage is TRBJ2-3; 8 nucleotides align to TRBD2. This CDR3 spans 15 amino acids. The trim removed 4 bases at V and 6 bases at J, leaving 9 bases unmatched. Germline V gives CDR1 SEHNR, CDR2 FQNEAQ (reference sequence). The CDR3, as DNA: TGTGCCAGCAGCTCTACTGGACTAGCAACGGATACGCAGTATTTT. Encoded protein: CASSSTGLATDTQYF.

A few counts support this clone. V usage is TRBV5-8 and J usage is TRBJ1-6; TRBD1 might be the D (6 bases). V was pared by 4 bases and J by 9 bases, with 23 bases between. This CDR3 region has 17 residues. Per the germline V gene, CDR1 is SGHTS and CDR2 is YDEGEE. The CDR3 DNA reads TGTGCCAGCAGCCCGACAGGTGGTGAAGTCTGGGTTTCACCCCTCCACTTT. As protein: CASSPTGGEVWVSPLHF.

This chain links TRBV7-8 with TRBJ2-7; 8 bases fit TRBD2. The CDR3 covers 16 residues. The V and J ends lost 4 bases and 4 bases, in that order; junction bases with no gene match: 12. Germline CDR1 and CDR2: SGHVS and FQNEAQ. The CDR3, as DNA: TGTGCCAGCAGCTCACGAATCGGGACTAGTATTTACGAGCAGTACTTC. Amino acids: CASSSRIGTSIYEQYF.

V is TRBV29-1 and J is TRBJ2-7; a possible D gene is TRBD2 (5 bases). The CDR3 is 11 residues long. With 7 bases removed from V and 4 bases from J, the gap between germline ends came to 11 bases. The V gene's germline CDR1 is SQVTM and CDR2 ANQGSEA. The CDR3 loop reads CSARRGYEQYF. CDR3 nucleotides: TGCAGCGCCCGCCGAGGGTACGAGCAGTACTTC.